The 23 T cell receptor beta chains reported below all come from one sample, sequenced in a study of beta chain features in type 1 diabetes. Study conclusions and caveats: In every one of the four CD4+ subsets, TCRB CDR3s were moderately but significantly shorter in Type 1 diabetes patients.

No antigens are known for them. As every portion of the isolated RNA was reverse transcribed, the sequencing read expressed TCRB transcripts. Sequencing was performed with immunoSEQ multiplex PCR; in TCRdb, only in-frame clones are kept and a portion is missing. Of some 250,000 clones in the sample, more than 11% were seen once. The sample comprised naive CD4+ T cells from blood. The source of these receptors is a man aged 25 to 40 with type 1 diabetes.

Only a few counts were recorded for this clone. The chain employs TRBV2 and TRBJ2-2; tentative D call: TRBD1 (5 bases). From germline, CDR1 is SNHLY and CDR2 FYNNEI. V shed 8 bases and J shed 4 bases, with 11 bases lying between them. The CDR3 is 13 residues long. As DNA, the CDR3 is TGTGCCAGCCAGGGCAGGTTCACCGGGGAGCTGTTTTTT. Residues: CASQGRFTGELFF.

Comments on this clone: Distinct nucleotide sequences in the sample also encode this CDR3. The chain employs TRBV5-1 and TRBJ2-5; 15 bases agree with TRBD2. Unmatched junction bases numbered 1, after V lost 3 bases and J lost 1 base. CDR3 length equals 16 residues. Germline V gives CDR1 SGHRS, CDR2 YFSETQ. The CDR3 loop is CASSSGLAGGQETQYF. In nucleotides, the CDR3 is TGCGCCAGCAGCTCGGGACTAGCGGGGGGCCAAGAGACCCAGTACTTC.

The V and J genes are TRBV4-2 and TRBJ2-5; D might be TRBD1 (5 bases). The germline V gene encodes CDR1 LGHNA and CDR2 YNFKEQ. V was clipped by 1 base and J by 0 bases, with 9 bases between them. This CDR3 region has 15 residues. For the CDR3, the DNA is TGTGCCAGCAGCCAAGTCGGACAAGACCAAGAGACCCAGTACTTC. Translated: CASSQVGQDQETQYF.

This clone was counted only a few times. J is TRBJ2-1 and V is TRBV7-2; 7 positions agree with TRBD1. The ends lost 5 bases at V and 0 bases at J; junction bases unmatched: 4. Per the germline V gene, CDR1 is SGHTA and CDR2 is FQGNSA. This CDR3 is 15 amino acids long. For the CDR3, the DNA is TGTGCCAGCAGCGTTACAGGGGACTCCTACAATGAGCAGTTCTTC. It yields the protein CASSVTGDSYNEQFF.

The sample holds a few counts of this clone. The V call is TRBV18, the J call TRBJ2-7, with D perhaps TRBD2 (6 bases). V was pared by 3 bases and J by 6 bases, with 12 bases between. Germline CDR1 reads KGHSH; CDR2 reads LQKENI. The CDR3 sequence is 13 residues long. The CDR3 sequence: CASSPRTIFEQYF. The CDR3 DNA reads TGTGCCAGCTCACCCCGGACTATTTTCGAGCAGTACTTC.

V and J are TRBV18 and TRBJ1-5, with a weak D call TRBD1 (6 bases). V lost 5 bases and J lost 1, with 12 bases in between. The CDR3 loop spans 15 amino acids. Germline V CDR1 and CDR2: KGHSH, LQKENI. The CDR3 is CASSDRTESNQPQHF. The CDR3, as DNA: TGTGCCAGCTCAGACCGGACAGAGAGCAATCAGCCCCAGCATTTT.

V is TRBV18 and J is TRBJ1-1; TRBD1 matches 9 bases. Germline CDR1 reads KGHSH; CDR2 reads LQKENI. V lost 4 bases to trimming and J lost 1 base; unmatched junction nucleotides: 13. The CDR3 consists of 18 residues. The CDR3 region is CASSHLAGTGKRNTEAFF. CDR3 nucleotides: TGTGCCAGCTCACACCTCGCCGGGACAGGGAAGAGGAACACTGAAGCTTTCTTT.

This clone occurred a few times. V is TRBV18 and J is TRBJ2-3; D call uncertain. V shed 3 bases and J shed 0 bases, with 7 bases lying between them. The CDR3 length is 14 residues. Germline V gene data show CDR1 as KGHSH and CDR2 as LQKENI. This chain's CDR3 is CASSPGPSTDTQYF. CDR3 bases: TGTGCCAGCTCACCGGGCCCGAGCACAGATACGCAGTATTTT.

The rearrangement joins TRBV5-6 to TRBJ2-1, with 7 nucleotides matching TRBD2. The CDR3 sequence is 14 residues long. The V gene end was trimmed by 7 bases and the J gene end by 9 bases; junction bases not matched to a gene: 13. In germline, CDR1 is SGHDT, CDR2 YYEEEE. CDR3 in amino acids: CASATGGYEGEQFF. The CDR3 region has the DNA TGTGCCAGCGCTACCGGGGGGTATGAGGGTGAGCAGTTCTTC.

This chain joins TRBV28 and TRBJ1-1; the match to TRBD1 covers 7 bases. J lost 4 bases, V lost 5 bases, and 13 bases had no gene match. Germline CDR1 reads MDHEN; CDR2 reads SYDVKM. The length of the CDR3 is 16 residues. The CDR3 nucleotides read TGTGCCAGCAGTCCATGGGGCAGGGGGGTAGTCACTGAAGCTTTCTTT. Translating it yields CASSPWGRGVVTEAFF.

This clone has just a few counts. The genes are TRBV27 and TRBJ2-1; 9 positions match TRBD2. This CDR3 is built from 17 residues. Germline V lookup: CDR1 MNHEY, CDR2 SMNVEV (reference sequence). Trimming cost V 3 bases and J 7 bases; bases outside gene matches: 13. Here the CDR3 reads CASSFFRGGASMNEQFF. The CDR3 DNA reads as TGTGCCAGCAGTTTTTTTCGCGGGGGGGCCTCGATGAATGAGCAGTTCTTC.

The rearrangement links TRBV30 to TRBJ1-5, with TRBD1 matching 10 bases. Germline assignment: CDR1 GTSNPN and CDR2 SVGIG (reference sequence). The CDR3 is 14 residues long. The V gene end was trimmed by 1 base and the J gene end by 6 bases; junction bases not matched to a gene: 3. In DNA form, the CDR3 reads TGTGCCTGGAGTGGACAGGGGGCTATTCAGCCCCAGCATTTT. It encodes CAWSGQGAIQPQHF. Based on the CDR3 plus reference TRBV30 and TRBJ1-5, the full variable domain is SQTIHQWPATLVQPVGSPLSLECTVEGTSNPNLYWYRQAAGRGLQLLFYSVGIGQISSEVPQNLSASRPQDRQFILSSKKLLLSDSGFYLCAWSGQGAIQPQHFGDGTRLSIL.

V is TRBV5-6 and J is TRBJ1-5; 11 bases line up with TRBD1. This CDR3 region has 17 residues. Germline assignment: CDR1 SGHDT and CDR2 YYEEEE. Trimming cost V 4 bases and J 2 bases; bases outside gene matches: 8. This chain's CDR3 is CASSPGTGGRGNQPQHF. The CDR3 DNA follows: TGTGCCAGCAGCCCTGGGACAGGGGGTCGTGGCAATCAGCCCCAGCATTTT.

In DNA form, the CDR3 reads TGTGCCAGCAGCTTAGGGACAGGGTGGACCGGGGAGCTGTTTTTT. Translating it yields CASSLGTGWTGELFF. The chain carries TRBV7-2 and TRBJ2-2; 8 nucleotides agree with TRBD1. Germline CDR1 reads SGHTA; CDR2 reads FQGNSA. This CDR3 is 15 amino acids long. V dropped 1 base and J dropped 5; count of bases not matched to a gene: 3.

This clone was seen a handful of times. The J gene is TRBJ2-5, the V gene TRBV11-2; D call uncertain. Germline V lookup: CDR1 SGHAT, CDR2 FQNNGV. V was shortened by 3 bases and J by 5 bases, with 10 bases between the two germline ends. This CDR3 region has 13 residues. In DNA, the CDR3 is TGTGCCAGCAGCTTGGGCGCGAAGGAGACCCAGTACTTC. Protein sequence: CASSLGAKETQYF.

This clone was recorded a few times. The V gene is TRBV7-2, the J gene TRBJ2-3, with TRBD2 matching 11 bases. The CDR3 contains 16 residues. Looked up from germline, CDR1 is SGHTA and CDR2 is FQGNSA. V lost 1 base to trimming and J lost 4 bases; unmatched junction nucleotides: 4. CDR3 coding DNA: TGTGCCAGCAGCTTAGGACTAGCGGGAAGGGCAGATACGCAGTATTTT. Its translation is CASSLGLAGRADTQYF.

This sequence joins TRBV7-2 and TRBJ2-1; 7 bases align to TRBD2. In germline, CDR1 is SGHTA, CDR2 FQGNSA. Unmatched junction bases numbered 15, after V lost 5 bases and J lost 14 bases. CDR3 length: 14 residues. In nucleotides, the CDR3 is TGTGCCAGCAGCCTCGGGACCGCGGCGGGGGTGGAGTTCTTC. It specifies CASSLGTAAGVEFF.

In the case of this clone: Here the CDR3 omits its conserved ending phenylalanine or tryptophan, so a read error is the likely source. Because the CDR3's place on the DNA is in doubt, the DNA is left out and the CDR3 is given as listed by TCRdb. The rearrangement links TRBV2 to TRBJ2-7; the tabulated D call, TRBD1, remains unverified against the DNA. The CDR3 adds up to 10 amino acids, both ends counted. Germline V CDR1 and CDR2: SNHLY, FYNNEI. The CDR3 reads CASTLSQTRY.

J is TRBJ2-1 and V is TRBV30, with D possibly being TRBD2 (5 bases). Germline V gene data show CDR1 as GTSNPN and CDR2 as SVGIG (reference sequence). The V gene lost 7 bases and the J gene lost 5 bases, with 15 bases spanning the gap. The CDR3 totals 13 residues. For the CDR3, the DNA is TGTGCCTCCTCCCCGGGAACGAACAATGAGCAGTTCTTC. Translation: CASSPGTNNEQFF. Supplemented by reference TRBV30 and TRBJ2-1, the full variable domain reads SQTIHQWPATLVQPVGSPLSLECTVEGTSNPNLYWYRQAAGRGLQLLFYSVGIGQISSEVPQNLSASRPQDRQFILSSKKLLLSDSGFYLCASSPGTNNEQFFGPGTRLTVL.

This clone appeared a few times. The chain uses TRBV6-5 and TRBJ1-5; TRBD1 matches 8 bases. The junction had 4 bases not matched to a gene; V was cut back by 6 bases and J by 0 bases. Germline CDR1 MNHEY, CDR2 SVGAGI. The length of the CDR3 is 15 residues. This CDR3 is CASSQGQGSNQPQHF. The DNA for the CDR3 is TGTGCCAGCAGCCAAGGACAGGGTAGCAATCAGCCCCAGCATTTT.

This clone was seen only a few times. V gene TRBV30 combines with J gene TRBJ1-1; D remains ambiguous. The CDR3 is made up of 13 amino acids. Germline-derived CDR1 and CDR2 are GTSNPN and SVGIG (reference sequence). V was pared by 8 bases and J by 0 bases, with 13 bases between. The CDR3 is CAANYVMNTEAFF. CDR3 in DNA: TGTGCCGCTAACTATGTCATGAACACTGAAGCTTTCTTT.

The V and J genes are TRBV18 and TRBJ2-7; TRBD2 matches 8 bases. The CDR3 is 15 residues long. Germline lookup yields CDR1 KGHSH and CDR2 LQKENI. With 5 bases clipped from V and 6 bases from J, the junction kept 12 bases outside the gene matches. The CDR3 bases are TGTGCCAGCTCATCCGATAGCGGGGCCACTTTCGAGCAGTACTTC. Translating it yields CASSSDSGATFEQYF.

This clone came up a few times. The V gene is TRBV5-6, the J gene TRBJ1-1; D gene unclear. The length of the CDR3 is 14 residues. V dropped 1 base and J dropped 3 bases, with 10 bases sitting between them. Germline V lookup: CDR1 SGHDT, CDR2 YYEEEE. CDR3 residues: CASSLPGGDTEAFF. CDR3 nucleotide sequence: TGTGCCAGCAGCTTGCCGGGTGGCGACACTGAAGCTTTCTTT.